Listed here is a single T cell receptor (beta chain). No antigen is known for it. The data were obtained in a study of cytomegalovirus exposure and HLA in healthy donors. The study's findings and limits: The majority of TCR sequences were rare, yet some public TCRs appeared in many donors. In a later analysis, common viral pathogens appeared linked to several of the most significant clusters.

Use of 60 Vbeta and 13 Jbeta primers characterized the PCR. Some clones are missing from TCRdb's copy, which holds only in-frame ones; the method was immunoSEQ multiplex PCR. The sample yields under 200,000 clones, more than 65% seen once. The CDR3 covers 20 residues. In germline, CDR1 is SGHRS, CDR2 YFSETQ. V was trimmed by 4 bases and J by 3 bases, leaving 29 bases between them. This rearrangement joins TRBV5-1 to TRBJ2-1; maybe TRBD2 (8 bases). The material sequenced was PBMCs. The origin of this receptor is a woman in her 30s in good health and CMV-seronegative. CDR3 sequence (DNA): TGCGCCAGCAGCGGCCGACAGGGAACAGCGGGAGTAGCTGGCTACAATGAGCAGTTCTTC. It encodes CASSGRQGTAGVAGYNEQFF.